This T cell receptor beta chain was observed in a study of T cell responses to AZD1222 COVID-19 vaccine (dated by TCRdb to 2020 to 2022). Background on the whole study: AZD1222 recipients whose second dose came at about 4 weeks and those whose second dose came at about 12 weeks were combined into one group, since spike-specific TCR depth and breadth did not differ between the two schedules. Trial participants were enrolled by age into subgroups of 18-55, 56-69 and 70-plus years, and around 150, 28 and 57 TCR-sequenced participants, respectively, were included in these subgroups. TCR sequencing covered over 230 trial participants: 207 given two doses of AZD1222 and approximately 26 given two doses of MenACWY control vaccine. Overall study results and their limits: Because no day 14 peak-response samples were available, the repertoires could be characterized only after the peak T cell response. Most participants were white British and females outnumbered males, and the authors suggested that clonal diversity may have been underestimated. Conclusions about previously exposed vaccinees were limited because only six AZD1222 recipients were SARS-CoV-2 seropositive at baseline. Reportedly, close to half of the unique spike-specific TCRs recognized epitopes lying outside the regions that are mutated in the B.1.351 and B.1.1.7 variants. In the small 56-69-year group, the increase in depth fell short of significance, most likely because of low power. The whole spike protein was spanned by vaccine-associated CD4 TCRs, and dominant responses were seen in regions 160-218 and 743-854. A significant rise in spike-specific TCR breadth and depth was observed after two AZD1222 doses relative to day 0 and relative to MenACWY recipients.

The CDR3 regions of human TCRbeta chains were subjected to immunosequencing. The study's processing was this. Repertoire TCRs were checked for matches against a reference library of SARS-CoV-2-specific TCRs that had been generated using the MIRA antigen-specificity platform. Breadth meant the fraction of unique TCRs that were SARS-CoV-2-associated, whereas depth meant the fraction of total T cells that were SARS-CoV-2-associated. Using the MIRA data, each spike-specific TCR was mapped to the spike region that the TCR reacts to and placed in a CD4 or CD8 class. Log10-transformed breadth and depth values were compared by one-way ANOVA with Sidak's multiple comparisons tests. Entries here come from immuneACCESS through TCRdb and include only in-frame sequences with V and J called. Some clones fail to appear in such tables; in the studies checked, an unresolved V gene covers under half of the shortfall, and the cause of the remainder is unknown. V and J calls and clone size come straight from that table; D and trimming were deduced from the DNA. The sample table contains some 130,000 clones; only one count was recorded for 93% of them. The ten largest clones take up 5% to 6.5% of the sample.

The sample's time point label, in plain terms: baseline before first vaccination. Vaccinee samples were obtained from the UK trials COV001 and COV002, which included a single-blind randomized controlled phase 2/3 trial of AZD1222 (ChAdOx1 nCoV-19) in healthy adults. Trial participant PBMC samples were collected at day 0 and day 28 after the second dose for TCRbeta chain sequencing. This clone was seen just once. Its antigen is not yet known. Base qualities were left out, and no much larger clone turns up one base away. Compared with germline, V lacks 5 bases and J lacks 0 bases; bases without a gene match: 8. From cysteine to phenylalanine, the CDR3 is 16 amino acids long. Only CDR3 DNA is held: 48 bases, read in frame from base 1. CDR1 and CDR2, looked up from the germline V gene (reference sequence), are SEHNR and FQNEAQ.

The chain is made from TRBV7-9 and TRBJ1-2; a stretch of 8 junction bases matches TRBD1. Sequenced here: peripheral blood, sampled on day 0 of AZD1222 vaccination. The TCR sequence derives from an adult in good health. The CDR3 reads CASSTETTGANYGYTF. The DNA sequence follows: TGTGCCAGCAGCACGGAAACGACAGGGGCTAACTATGGCTACACCTTC.